What follows are 23 T cell receptor beta chains derived from one specimen sequenced in a study of shared clonotypes between healthy human individuals. Generated by immunoSEQ multiplex PCR, the TCRdb table keeps only in-frame clones and is missing some. The sample lists 2 million to 2.5 million clones, over 90% occurring once. The sample was naive CD4+ T cells from PBMCs. Subset denoted: CD45RA+ positively selected. These receptors all come from a man aged 18 to 35 in good health. Some clones in this sample may be carry-over from other donors' samples.

J is TRBJ2-7 and V is TRBV6-6; D possibly corresponds to TRBD2 (6 bases). The CDR3 runs to 15 residues. The ends were cut back, 6 bases at V and 5 bases at J, with 20 bases in the middle. Germline V gene lookup returns CDR1 MNHNY and CDR2 SVGAGI (reference sequence). The CDR3 loop reads CASSYLSGVRDEQYF. The CDR3 DNA reads as TGTGCCAGCAGCTACCTCTCGGGGGTAAGGGACGAGCAGTACTTC.

The CDR3 protein is CASSSSGANTGELFF. The CDR3 nucleotides are TGCGCCAGCAGCTCGAGCGGGGCGAACACCGGGGAGCTGTTTTTT. This chain uses TRBV5-1 with TRBJ2-2; 7 bases agree with TRBD2. Germline V gene sequence: CDR1 SGHRS, CDR2 YFSETQ. V was clipped by 3 bases and J by 0 bases; unmatched bases: 2. The CDR3 is 15 residues long.

This rearrangement joins TRBV5-1 to TRBJ2-7; 8 nucleotides align to TRBD1. The CDR3 consists of 15 residues. The germline V gene has CDR1 SGHRS and CDR2 YFSETQ. The junction had 7 bases not matched to a gene; V was cut back by 2 bases and J by 3 bases. The CDR3 protein is CASSFRQGTHYEQYF. Here the CDR3 DNA reads TGCGCCAGCAGCTTCCGACAGGGGACCCACTACGAGCAGTACTTC.

The chain couples TRBV5-1 to TRBJ2-2, with a weak D call TRBD1 (6 bases). V was shortened by 1 base and J by 6 bases, with 10 bases between the two germline ends. The CDR3 length is 14 residues. Germline V gives CDR1 SGHRS, CDR2 YFSETQ. The CDR3: CASSLYRAPGELFF. The CDR3 nucleotides are TGCGCCAGCAGCTTGTACAGGGCCCCCGGGGAGCTGTTTTTT.

The V and J genes are TRBV4-3 and TRBJ2-3, with 11 bases aligning to TRBD2. V was clipped by 0 bases and J by 1 base; unmatched bases: 0. Looked up from germline, CDR1 is LGHNA and CDR2 is YSLEER. The CDR3 has 16 residues. In DNA, the CDR3 is TGCGCCAGCAGCCAAGAGGGACTAGCGGGCACAGATACGCAGTATTTT. It codes for CASSQEGLAGTDTQYF.

The V call is TRBV10-3, the J call TRBJ2-1; no firm D call. With 3 bases removed from V and 5 bases from J, the gap between germline ends came to 17 bases. This CDR3 spans 16 amino acids. CDR1 is ENHRY and CDR2 is SYGVKD in the germline V gene. The chain's CDR3 is CAISDFRAATHNEQFF. The CDR3 region has the DNA TGTGCCATCAGTGACTTCCGGGCGGCAACCCACAATGAGCAGTTCTTC.

This clone has only one observation. This chain links TRBV28 with TRBJ1-5; 8 bases match TRBD1. Trimming at V came to 2 bases and at J to 4 bases, leaving 7 bases not matched to a gene. The CDR3 is 16 residues long. Germline V gene sequence: CDR1 MDHEN, CDR2 SYDVKM. The CDR3 coding sequence is TGTGCCAGCAGTTTAATGGCAGGGGGCGGAAATCAGCCCCAGCATTTT. This sequence encodes CASSLMAGGGNQPQHF. Complete variable domain (other parts from reference TRBV28 and TRBJ1-5): DVKVTQSSRYLVKRTGEKVFLECVQDMDHENMFWYRQDPGLGLRLIYFSYDVKMKEKGDIPEGYSVSREKKERFSLILESASTNQTSMYLCASSLMAGGGNQPQHFGDGTRLSIL.

For this clone: The sample contains more than one DNA sequence encoding this CDR3. The chain links TRBV7-8 to TRBJ2-7; perhaps TRBD1 as D (5 bases). The CDR3 runs to 14 residues. Germline V CDR1 and CDR2: SGHVS, FQNEAQ. The germline V and J ends were trimmed by 0 bases and 3 bases, with 9 bases remaining between them. This chain's CDR3 is CASSLALGRYEQYF. CDR3 in DNA: TGTGCCAGCAGCTTAGCGTTGGGGCGCTACGAGCAGTACTTC.

This clone was seen only once. The chain recombines TRBV7-9 with TRBJ2-5, with 8 positions matching TRBD1. Germline CDR1 and CDR2: SEHNR and FQNEAQ (reference sequence). V trimming: 5 bases; J trimming: 1 base; junction bases outside the gene matches: 6. This CDR3 comprises 15 residues. CDR3 bases: TGTGCCAGCAGCGAGCAGGGGGCGCGCCAAGAGACCCAGTACTTC. The encoded protein is CASSEQGARQETQYF.

This chain joins TRBV7-9 and TRBJ1-1; D is ambiguous. This CDR3 contains 17 residues. CDR1 and CDR2 from the germline V gene are SEHNR and FQNEAQ (reference sequence). Trimming pared 8 bases from V and 4 bases from J, leaving 26 bases between. As DNA, the CDR3 is TGTGCCAGCGCGGACGGAAAGGTGGGTCGAAAGAGCACTGAAGCTTTCTTT. Residues: CASADGKVGRKSTEAFF. The variable domain in full, completed from reference TRBV7-9 and TRBJ1-1, reads DTGVSQNPRHKITKRGQNVTFRCDPISEHNRLYWYRQTLGQGPEFLTYFQNEAQLEKSRLLSDRFSAERPKGSFSTLEIQRTEQGDSAMYLCASADGKVGRKSTEAFFGQGTRLTVV.

CDR3 nucleotide sequence: TGTGCCAGCAGCTTGGATGGGGCCTGGCAGTACTTC. Protein sequence: CASSLDGAWQYF. The chain is built from TRBV5-4 and TRBJ2-7, with a tentative D call TRBD1 (5 bases). V was pared by 0 bases and J by 9 bases, with 10 bases between. The CDR3 consists of 12 residues. The germline CDR1 and CDR2 sequences are SGHNT and YYREEE (reference sequence).

The chain is built from TRBV10-3 and TRBJ1-5; no firm D call. CDR1 and CDR2 from the germline V gene are ENHRY and SYGVKD. The V gene lost 4 bases and the J gene lost 7 bases, with 26 bases spanning the gap. The CDR3 is 18 amino acids. CDR3 region: CAISGVKTDPLREQPQHF. The CDR3 DNA reads TGTGCCATCAGTGGCGTGAAGACCGACCCCCTAAGAGAACAGCCCCAGCATTTT.

This rearrangement joins TRBV5-1 to TRBJ2-7, with 7 bases identical to TRBD2. Per the germline V gene, CDR1 is SGHRS and CDR2 is YFSETQ. After removal of 0 bases from V and 3 bases from J, the junction contained 6 bases not matched to a gene. The CDR3 is 15 residues long. CDR3 sequence (DNA): TGCGCCAGCAGCTTGGGCGGGGGTTCCTTCTACGAGCAGTACTTC. Amino acid sequence: CASSLGGGSFYEQYF. Based on the CDR3 plus reference TRBV5-1 and TRBJ2-7, the full variable domain is KAGVTQTPRYLIKTRGQQVTLSCSPISGHRSVSWYQQTPGQGLQFLFEYFSETQRNKGNFPGRFSGRQFSNSRSEMNVSTLELGDSALYLCASSLGGGSFYEQYFGPGTRLTVT.

This clone showed up just once. V usage is TRBV28 and J usage is TRBJ2-3; 12 nucleotides line up with TRBD2. Per the germline V gene, CDR1 is MDHEN and CDR2 is SYDVKM. V lost 2 bases to trimming and J lost 3 bases; unmatched junction nucleotides: 9. The CDR3 totals 18 residues. The CDR3 DNA follows: TGTGCCAGCAGTTTACTCCCGACTAGCGGGAGCGCTACAGATACGCAGTATTTT. Its translation is CASSLLPTSGSATDTQYF.

The chain uses TRBV7-9 and TRBJ2-1, with unresolved D. This CDR3 comprises 15 residues. Germline V gives CDR1 SEHNR, CDR2 FQNEAQ (reference sequence). V lost 3 bases to trimming and J lost 0 bases, with 9 bases between them. The CDR3 nucleotides read TGTGCCAGCAGCTTCCGCGGCAGCTCCTACAATGAGCAGTTCTTC. Translated: CASSFRGSSYNEQFF.

There are a few counts of this clone. Other DNA sequences in the sample encode the same CDR3. The CDR3 is CASSLPPYEQYF. CDR3 DNA sequence: TGTGCCAGCAGTTTACCCCCCTACGAGCAGTACTTC. The genes are TRBV28 and TRBJ2-7; D unresolved. Germline V gene data show CDR1 as MDHEN and CDR2 as SYDVKM. The ends were cut back, 2 bases at V and 2 bases at J, with 4 bases in the middle. The CDR3 is 12 amino acids.

The genes are TRBV15 and TRBJ2-2; tentatively, D is TRBD2 (6 bases). Per germline, CDR1 LNHNV and CDR2 YYDKDF (reference sequence). This CDR3 is 18 amino acids long. Trimming shortened V by 0 bases and J by 3 bases, and 17 bases separated the two germline ends. CDR3 loop: CATSRDTRLEAYTGELFF. DNA for the CDR3: TGTGCCACCAGCAGAGATACACGACTAGAAGCGTACACCGGGGAGCTGTTTTTT. The entire variable domain, with the rest obtained from reference TRBV15 and TRBJ2-2, is as follows: DAMVIQNPRYQVTQFGKPVTLSCSQTLNHNVMYWYQQKSSQAPKLLFHYYDKDFNNEADTPDNFQSRRPNTSFCFLDIRSPGLGDTAMYLCATSRDTRLEAYTGELFFGEGSRLTVL.

This sequence joins TRBV11-2 and TRBJ2-5; 11 bases map to TRBD2. Germline assignment: CDR1 SGHAT and CDR2 FQNNGV. The junction had 5 bases not matched to a gene; V was cut back by 5 bases and J by 0 bases. The CDR3 length is 16 residues. The DNA for the CDR3 is TGTGCCAGCAGCCCCCGACTAGCGGGGTACCAAGAGACCCAGTACTTC. Protein product: CASSPRLAGYQETQYF.

The chain is built from TRBV5-1 and TRBJ2-7; maybe TRBD1 (5 bases). The germline gives CDR1 SGHRS, CDR2 YFSETQ. The V end lost 0 bases, the J end lost 6 bases, and 13 bases lay between the germline ends. The CDR3 loop spans 14 amino acids. The CDR3 region has the DNA TGCGCCAGCAGCTTGGACAGGTTATCCCCCGAGCAGTACTTC. Translated: CASSLDRLSPEQYF.

The chain couples TRBV28 to TRBJ2-7, with 14 bases identical to TRBD2. The germline V gene has CDR1 MDHEN and CDR2 SYDVKM. The CDR3 covers 18 residues. V lost 2 bases and J lost 1; bases outside the gene matches: 7. CDR3 sequence (DNA): TGTGCCAGCAGTTTAGGACTAGCGGGAGGAGATAGGTCCTACGAGCAGTACTTC. Translated: CASSLGLAGGDRSYEQYF.

V and J are TRBV28 and TRBJ1-5; D ambiguous. CDR3 size: 13 residues. Germline V gene sequence: CDR1 MDHEN, CDR2 SYDVKM. Trimming took 6 bases from V and 7 from J, leaving 13 bases between them. The CDR3 nucleotides read TGTGCCAGCAGGGCTGGCCGGGAACAGCCCCAGCATTTT. Translation: CASRAGREQPQHF.

V gene TRBV5-4 combines with J gene TRBJ2-1; D may be TRBD2 (6 bases). V lost 3 bases, J lost 1 base, and 17 bases lay in between. This CDR3 has 17 residues. Germline V lookup: CDR1 SGHNT, CDR2 YYREEE (reference sequence). CDR3 loop: CASSWGVSRQSYNEQFF. Here the CDR3 DNA reads TGTGCCAGCAGCTGGGGGGTAAGTCGACAATCCTACAATGAGCAGTTCTTC.

V gene TRBV5-1 combines with J gene TRBJ2-7; 11 bases are shared with TRBD2. This CDR3 contains 14 residues. V was clipped by 4 bases and J by 3 bases; unmatched bases: 3. The germline CDR1 and CDR2 sequences are SGHRS and YFSETQ. CDR3: CASSMTSGNYEQYF. CDR3 DNA: TGCGCCAGCAGCATGACTAGCGGGAACTACGAGCAGTACTTC.